One and the same sample provided the 14 T cell receptor beta chains below, sequenced in a study of metastatic and nonmetastatic thyroid tumors. TCRdb reassembled clones from the PCR reads with MiXCR. The data hold about 19,000 clones, with around a sixth observed a single time. Ahead of thyroid surgery, no patient had received treatment of any kind. The sequenced material came from blood. These receptor sequences come from a male donor with papillary thyroid cancer or a benign thyroid nodule (not recorded which). Some clones in this sample may be carry-over from other donors' samples.

This clone appeared many times. The chain carries TRBV29-1 and TRBJ2-7; 10 nucleotides align to TRBD2. CDR3 size: 16 residues. With 0 bases clipped from V and 0 bases from J, the junction kept 5 bases outside the gene matches. The germline CDR1 and CDR2 sequences are SQVTM and ANQGSEA. The CDR3 is CSVEESLAGSSYEQYF. DNA for the CDR3: TGCAGCGTTGAAGAATCACTAGCGGGAAGCTCCTACGAGCAGTACTTC.

In its sample, this clone was seen many times. The chain couples TRBV9 to TRBJ2-3, with TRBD2 matching over 7 bases. The CDR3 spans 16 residues. Looked up from germline, CDR1 is SGDLS and CDR2 is YYNGEE. Germline trimming cut 1 base from V and 0 bases from J; bases unmatched to any gene: 5. CDR3 DNA sequence: TGTGCCAGCAGCGTATTCAGCGGGACCAGCACAGATACGCAGTATTTT. It encodes CASSVFSGTSTDTQYF.

In this sample, this clone turned up many times. V usage is TRBV20-1 and J usage is TRBJ2-1, with TRBD2 identical over 10 bases. Trimming took 2 bases from V and 10 from J; bases not matched to a gene: 11. The CDR3 has 15 residues. Per the germline V gene, CDR1 is DFQATT and CDR2 is SNEGSKA (reference sequence). CDR3 nucleotides: TGCAGTGCTAGAAAGTCCAGCGGGAGGGCTCGGGAGCAGTTCTTC. Translated, it gives CSARKSSGRAREQFF.

This clone has more than one count but fewer than ten. A much bigger clone sits one base away, suggesting this may be a read error. This chain connects TRBV7-9 to TRBJ2-5, with D unresolved. V lost 4 bases to trimming and J lost 4 bases, with 13 bases between them. CDR1 is SEHNR and CDR2 is FQNEAQ in the germline V gene (reference sequence). This CDR3 has 14 residues. The CDR3 DNA follows: TGTGCCAGCAGCTCCCGAATTAGGGTAGAGACCCAGTACTTC. Translating it yields CASSSRIRVETQYF.

This clone was picked up many times. This chain uses TRBV11-1 with TRBJ2-1; TRBD2 matches 9 bases. This CDR3 contains 15 residues. CDR1 SGHAT and CDR2 FQDESV come from the germline V gene (reference sequence). J lost 5 bases, V lost 6 bases, and 8 bases had no gene match. The CDR3 bases are TGTGCCAGCAGTCAGACTAGCGGATTTAACAATGAGCAGTTCTTC. Its protein is CASSQTSGFNNEQFF. The entire variable domain, with the rest obtained from reference TRBV11-1 and TRBJ2-1, is as follows: EAEVAQSPRYKITEKSQAVAFWCDPISGHATLYWYRQILGQGPELLVQFQDESVVDDSQLPKDRFSAERLKGVDSTLKIQPAELGDSAMYLCASSQTSGFNNEQFFGPGTRLTVL.

The chain couples TRBV24-1 to TRBJ2-3, with a weak D call TRBD2 (6 bases). Trimming removed 2 bases at V and 1 base at J, with 15 bases between. Germline V CDR1 and CDR2: KGHDR, SFDVKD. The CDR3 loop spans 17 amino acids. CDR3 region: CATSDSSGSGGTDTQYF. Here the CDR3 DNA reads TGTGCCACCAGTGATTCATCGGGGTCGGGGGGCACAGATACGCAGTATTTT.

This sequence joins TRBV7-8 and TRBJ1-1; D may be TRBD1 (6 bases). Per germline, CDR1 SGHVS and CDR2 FQNEAQ. The CDR3 is 16 residues long. With 0 bases removed from V and 4 bases from J, the gap between germline ends came to 15 bases. This chain's CDR3 is CASSLARTARGTEAFF. The CDR3 coding sequence is TGTGCCAGCAGCTTAGCACGGACAGCTCGTGGCACTGAAGCTTTCTTT.

This clone occurred many times. The chain employs TRBV20-1 and TRBJ2-1, with a possible D match to TRBD1 (6 bases). Germline-derived CDR1 and CDR2 are DFQATT and SNEGSKA (reference sequence). The CDR3 sequence is 12 residues long. Trimming cost V 1 base and J 7 bases, with 8 bases left between them. CDR3 residues: CSARATGNEQFF. CDR3 DNA: TGCAGTGCTAGAGCTACAGGGAATGAGCAGTTCTTC.

Many counts were recorded for this clone. V gene TRBV5-5 combines with J gene TRBJ2-5; D gene uncertain. CDR1 SGHKS and CDR2 YYEKEE come from the germline V gene (reference sequence). Trimming stripped 2 bases from V and 2 bases from J, with 13 bases between. The CDR3 runs to 15 residues. CDR3 coding DNA: TGTGCCAGCAGCTTTGTATCTCTATTTCAAGAGACCCAGTACTTC. Translation: CASSFVSLFQETQYF.

Notes on this clone: This may come from a read error, since a much larger clone is one base off. V usage is TRBV7-9 and J usage is TRBJ2-1; 10 bases map to TRBD2. Germline V CDR1 and CDR2: SEHNR, FQNEAQ (reference sequence). J gave up 9 bases and V 6 bases, and 8 bases lay outside the gene matches. CDR3 length: 14 residues. The CDR3 loop is CASRGIAGGGEQFF. The CDR3 DNA reads TGTGCCAGCAGGGGAATAGCGGGAGGAGGTGAGCAGTTCTTC. The whole variable domain, filled in from reference TRBV7-9 and TRBJ2-1, reads DTGVSQNPRHKITKRGQNVTFRCDPISEHNRLYWYRQTLGQGPEFLTYFQNEAQLEKSRLLSDRFSAERPKGSFSTLEIQRTEQGDSAMYLCASRGIAGGGEQFFGPGTRLTVL.

A word on this clone: This may be a read error, as it is one base from a much larger clone. J is TRBJ2-3 and V is TRBV9; 12 bases match TRBD2. This CDR3 has 18 residues. The germline gives CDR1 SGDLS, CDR2 YYNGEE. As DNA, the CDR3 is TGTGCCAGCAGCGTAGGACTTCTAGCGGGAGGGCCCTCAGATACGCATTATTTT. Translated: CASSVGLLAGGPSDTHYF.

This clone was seen only a few times. The rearrangement joins TRBV27 to TRBJ2-3; D uncertain. TRBJ1-5 explains the end of the DNA better; the J call may be wrong. Germline lookup yields CDR1 MNHEY and CDR2 SMNVEV (reference sequence). The CDR3 is made up of 12 amino acids. CDR3 sequence (DNA): TGTGCCAGCAGGCACAACACAGATACGCAGCATTTT. Its protein product is CASRHNTDTQHF.

In this sample, this clone turned up many times. The J gene is TRBJ1-6, the V gene TRBV12-3 or TRBV12-4, with 8 bases fitting TRBD1. The CDR3 extends over 15 amino acids. V lost 1 base and J lost 10; bases outside the gene matches: 6. The CDR3 reads CASSLGQGFRSPLHF. CDR3 nucleotides: TGTGCCAGCAGTTTAGGACAGGGGTTTCGCTCACCCCTCCACTTT.

This clone turned up a few times. One junction end does not reproduce the germline sequence, and a read error may be involved. The chain joins TRBV6-1 to TRBJ2-7, with 11 bases aligning to TRBD2. This CDR3 is 15 amino acids long. The germline V gene has CDR1 MNHNS and CDR2 SASEGT. The CDR3: CSSRITSGSFNEQYF. CDR3 sequence (DNA): TGTTCCAGCAGGATAACTAGCGGGAGTTTCAACGAGCAGTACTTC.